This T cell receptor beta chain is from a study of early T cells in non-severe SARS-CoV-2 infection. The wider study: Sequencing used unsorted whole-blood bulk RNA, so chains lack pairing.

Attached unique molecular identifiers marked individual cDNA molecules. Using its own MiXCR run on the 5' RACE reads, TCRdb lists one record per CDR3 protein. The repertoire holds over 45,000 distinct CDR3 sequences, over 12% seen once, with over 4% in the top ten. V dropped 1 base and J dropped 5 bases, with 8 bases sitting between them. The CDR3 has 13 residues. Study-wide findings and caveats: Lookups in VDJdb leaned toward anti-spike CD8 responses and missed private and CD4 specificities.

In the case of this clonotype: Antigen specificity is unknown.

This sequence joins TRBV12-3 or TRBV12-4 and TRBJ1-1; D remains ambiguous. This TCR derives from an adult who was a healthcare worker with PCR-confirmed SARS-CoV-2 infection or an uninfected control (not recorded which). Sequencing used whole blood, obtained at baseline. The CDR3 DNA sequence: TGTGCCAGCAGTTTAGGTCCGAGGACTGAAGCTTTCTTT. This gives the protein CASSLGPRTEAFF.